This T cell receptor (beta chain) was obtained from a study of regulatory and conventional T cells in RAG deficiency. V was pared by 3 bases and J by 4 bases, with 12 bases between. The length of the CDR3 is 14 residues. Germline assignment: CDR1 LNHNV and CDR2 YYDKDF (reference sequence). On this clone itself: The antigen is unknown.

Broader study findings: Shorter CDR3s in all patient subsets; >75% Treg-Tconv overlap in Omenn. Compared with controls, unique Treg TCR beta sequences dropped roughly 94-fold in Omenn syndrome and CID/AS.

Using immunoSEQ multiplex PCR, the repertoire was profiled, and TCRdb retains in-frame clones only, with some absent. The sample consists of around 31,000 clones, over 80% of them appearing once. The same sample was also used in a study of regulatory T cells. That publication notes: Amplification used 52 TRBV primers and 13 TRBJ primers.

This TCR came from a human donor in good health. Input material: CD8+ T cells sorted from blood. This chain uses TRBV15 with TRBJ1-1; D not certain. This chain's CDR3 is CATSSAPVGTEAFF. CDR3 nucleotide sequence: TGTGCCACCAGCAGCGCCCCGGTGGGCACTGAAGCTTTCTTT.